This entry lists 5 T cell receptor beta chains sequenced from one sample in a study of CD8 T cells in ankylosing spondylitis (dated by TCRdb to about 2017). Points the paper makes about the study in general: Blood from ankylosing spondylitis patients appeared to be characterized by a TCR beta motif made up of seven or eight highly homologous amino acid variants.

These receptors are not linked to any known antigen. Library preparation was by 5' RACE. The data were produced on an Illumina HiSeq 2500. The public reads were reprocessed in TCRdb via fastp at Q25 and MiXCR, keeping in-frame beta chains. CDR3 protein sequences are deduplicated, and each keeps its most common genes and DNA. The sample table lists fewer than 500,000 distinct CDR3 sequences, about 24% of them with a count of one. The top ten hold 0.89% of the sample. The specimen was blood, either unsorted or a sorted T cell fraction (not recorded which). These receptors were collected from a male donor with ankylosing spondylitis.

This clonotype came up a few times. The chain links TRBV27 to TRBJ2-1; 12 bases agree with TRBD2. Trimming took 5 bases from V and 6 from J; bases not matched to a gene: 11. There are 17 residues in the CDR3. CDR1 is MNHEY, CDR2 SMNVEV, per germline (reference sequence). CDR3 residues: CASSDLLTSGSPNEQFF. The CDR3 nucleotides are TGTGCCAGCAGTGACCTCTTGACTAGCGGGAGTCCCAATGAGCAGTTCTTC.

The chain joins TRBV9 to TRBJ1-1, with D unclear. CDR1 SGDLS and CDR2 YYNGEE come from the germline V gene. The V and J ends lost 1 base and 2 bases respectively, with 12 bases between them. The CDR3 has 15 residues. The CDR3 here is CASSVRVGSNTEAFF. In nucleotides, the CDR3 is TGTGCCAGCAGCGTAAGGGTAGGGAGCAACACTGAAGCTTTCTTT.

The chain carries TRBV7-9 and TRBJ2-1, with 9 bases lining up with TRBD1. The V gene's germline CDR1 is SEHNR and CDR2 FQNEAQ (reference sequence). This CDR3 has 16 residues. V shed 6 bases and J 5 bases; nucleotides not matched to a gene: 11. This CDR3 reads CASSPPRTGDHNEQFF. CDR3 DNA: TGTGCCAGCAGTCCACCCCGGACAGGGGATCACAATGAGCAGTTCTTC.

This clonotype was found a few times. The rearrangement links TRBV6-2 or TRBV6-3 to TRBJ2-7; TRBD1 is a possible D gene (6 bases). The CDR3 contains 13 residues. Deletions cut 8 bases from V and 1 base from J, with 12 bases between. Germline V CDR1 and CDR2: MNHEY, SVGEGT. CDR3 nucleotide sequence: TGTGCCAGCCACCAGACAGGTTCCTACGAGCAGTACTTC. This translates into CASHQTGSYEQYF.

The chain uses TRBV14 and TRBJ2-3; no firm D call. From germline, CDR1 is SGHDN and CDR2 FVKESK. Trimming removed 0 bases from V and 3 bases from J, with 16 bases in between. CDR3 length equals 17 residues. CDR3 coding DNA: TGTGCCAGCAGCCAAGATTCCTACAGACCTGTTACAGATACGCAGTATTTT. This sequence encodes CASSQDSYRPVTDTQYF.